The 20 T cell receptor beta chains below were found in one sample sequenced in a study of blood T cell repertoires in COVID-19. Sequencing used immunoSEQ multiplex PCR; TCRdb keeps in-frame clones, though not all of them. This sample carries roughly 430,000 clones, more than 70% of them seen once, and the ten largest clones take about 1.5%. The sequenced sample consisted of PBMCs or T cells enriched from blood (not recorded which). Every receptor here comes from a woman in her late teens or twenties who had been exposed to COVID-19.

The rearrangement joins TRBV28 to TRBJ2-2; 8 nucleotides agree with TRBD2. This CDR3 is built from 15 residues. CDR1 is MDHEN, CDR2 SYDVKM, per germline. The V segment lost 8 bases and the J segment 1 base; nucleotides outside the gene matches: 6. CDR3 in amino acids: CASLVGLGNTGELFF. The CDR3 DNA is TGTGCCAGCTTGGTGGGACTAGGGAACACCGGGGAGCTGTTTTTT. The whole variable domain, filled in from reference TRBV28 and TRBJ2-2, reads DVKVTQSSRYLVKRTGEKVFLECVQDMDHENMFWYRQDPGLGLRLIYFSYDVKMKEKGDIPEGYSVSREKKERFSLILESASTNQTSMYLCASLVGLGNTGELFFGEGSRLTVL.

Concerning this clone: Distinct nucleotide sequences in the sample also encode this CDR3. V usage is TRBV19 and J usage is TRBJ1-1, with D perhaps TRBD1 (5 bases). Trimming left V 6 bases short and J 5 bases short, with 16 bases between. Germline-derived CDR1 and CDR2 are LNHDA and SQIVND (reference sequence). This CDR3 has 14 amino acids. The CDR3 is CASSTGRGGTEAFF. DNA for the CDR3: TGTGCCAGTAGCACAGGACGGGGGGGAACTGAAGCTTTCTTT.

As DNA, the CDR3 is TGTGCCAGCAGCTTGGGGACCAGAAGGACTAGCGGCACAGATACGCAGTATTTT. This encodes CASSLGTRRTSGTDTQYF. J is TRBJ2-3 and V is TRBV5-4; 9 bases align to TRBD2. V lost 0 bases, J lost 1 base, and 9 bases stayed unmatched. The CDR3 totals 18 residues. Germline values: CDR1 SGHNT, CDR2 YYREEE (reference sequence).

The chain carries TRBV19 and TRBJ1-3; D gene uncertain. V shed 2 bases and J shed 0 bases, with 5 bases lying between them. This CDR3 region has 14 residues. Per germline, CDR1 LNHDA and CDR2 SQIVND (reference sequence). Here the CDR3 DNA reads TGTGCCAGTAGTATAACAGTCTCTGGAAACACCATATATTTT. Amino acid sequence: CASSITVSGNTIYF.

This sequence joins TRBV12-3 or TRBV12-4 and TRBJ2-7; 7 positions agree with TRBD1. The CDR3 contains 13 residues. Trimming took 5 bases from V and 5 from J; bases not matched to a gene: 6. The CDR3 coding sequence is TGTGCCAGCAGTAGTAGACAGGGCCACGAGCAGTACTTC. This codes for CASSSRQGHEQYF.

CDR3 in DNA: TGTGCCAGCAAAGAGGGGGCCGTAGGTAACTATGGCTACACCTTC. It encodes CASKEGAVGNYGYTF. V usage is TRBV6-5 and J usage is TRBJ1-2, with 7 positions matching TRBD1. The CDR3 contains 15 residues. CDR1 is MNHEY, CDR2 SVGAGI, per germline. The junction had 9 bases not matched to a gene; V was cut back by 7 bases and J by 1 base.

The CDR3 sequence: CASSYVGFYGYTF. The CDR3 DNA sequence: TGTGCCAGCAGTTACGTGGGCTTCTATGGCTACACCTTC. The V gene is TRBV6-5, the J gene TRBJ1-2; D uncertain. CDR1 and CDR2 (germline): MNHEY, SVGAGI. V shed 2 bases and J shed 4 bases, with 8 bases lying between them. The CDR3 runs to 13 residues.

The gene calls are TRBV7-2 and TRBJ2-2; possibly TRBD2 for D (6 bases). Germline CDR1 SGHTA, CDR2 FQGNSA. V lost 1 base to trimming and J lost 5 bases, with 17 bases between them. This CDR3 is built from 17 residues. CDR3 DNA sequence: TGTGCCAGCAGCTTAGAAGGGACCCTGGCGGGAACCGGGGAGCTGTTTTTT. The encoded protein is CASSLEGTLAGTGELFF.

The J gene is TRBJ1-5, the V gene TRBV6-5; D is undetermined. In germline, CDR1 is MNHEY, CDR2 SVGAGI. V dropped 5 bases and J dropped 3 bases, with 14 bases sitting between them. The CDR3 totals 15 residues. This CDR3 is CASSRGPLPNQPQHF. CDR3 sequence (DNA): TGTGCCAGCAGTCGAGGGCCCCTGCCCAATCAGCCCCAGCATTTT.

CDR3: CASSSDSWAGDTEAFF. The CDR3 bases are TGTGCCAGCAGCTCTGATAGTTGGGCAGGGGACACTGAAGCTTTCTTT. This chain joins TRBV9 and TRBJ1-1; D is possibly TRBD1 (6 bases). The germline V gene has CDR1 SGDLS and CDR2 YYNGEE. V gave up 4 bases and J gave up 3 bases, with 19 bases separating them. The length of the CDR3 is 16 residues.

The J gene is TRBJ2-7, the V gene TRBV11-2, with D tentatively TRBD1 (6 bases). The CDR3 runs to 14 residues. The germline gives CDR1 SGHAT, CDR2 FQNNGV. Trimming left V 4 bases short and J 1 base short, with 11 bases between. The CDR3 is CASSSRQVSYEQYF. DNA of the CDR3: TGTGCCAGCAGCTCCCGACAGGTTTCCTACGAGCAGTACTTC. Complete variable domain (other parts from reference TRBV11-2 and TRBJ2-7): EAGVAQSPRYKIIEKRQSVAFWCNPISGHATLYWYQQILGQGPKLLIQFQNNGVVDDSQLPKDRFSAERLKGVDSTLKIQPAKLEDSAVYLCASSSRQVSYEQYFGPGTRLTVT.

This chain joins TRBV7-2 and TRBJ1-3, with D hard to call. Looked up from germline, CDR1 is SGHTA and CDR2 is FQGNSA. Trimming cost V 5 bases and J 3 bases, with 14 bases left between them. This CDR3 has 15 amino acids. CDR3 region: CASSRVILGGNTIYF. As DNA, the CDR3 is TGTGCCAGCAGCAGAGTAATCCTCGGTGGAAACACCATATATTTT.

The rearrangement uses TRBV5-6 and TRBJ1-6; no definite D call. CDR3 length: 15 amino acids. Germline values: CDR1 SGHDT, CDR2 YYEEEE. V was clipped by 1 base and J by 9 bases, with 14 bases between them. CDR3 amino acids: CASSLLTLLSSPLHF. CDR3 DNA sequence: TGTGCCAGCAGCTTGCTGACTCTTCTCAGTTCACCCCTCCACTTT. The variable domain in full, completed from reference TRBV5-6 and TRBJ1-6, reads DAGVTQSPTHLIKTRGQQVTLRCSPKSGHDTVSWYQQALGQGPQFIFQYYEEEERQRGNFPDRFSGHQFPNYSSELNVNALLLGDSALYLCASSLLTLLSSPLHFGNGTRLTVT.

J is TRBJ2-3 and V is TRBV21-1; the table's D call TRBD1 went unverified against the DNA. TRBV21-1 is a listed pseudogene. There are 17 residues in the CDR3. The CDR3 protein is CASSKGWDRKFADTQYF. CDR3 coding DNA: TGTGCCAGCAGCAAAGGGTGGGACAGGAAGTTCGCAGATACGCAGTATTTT.

This rearrangement joins TRBV6-1 to TRBJ1-2; TRBD1 matches at 7 bases. This CDR3 comprises 16 residues. The ends lost 4 bases at V and 2 bases at J; junction bases unmatched: 10. CDR1 is MNHNS, CDR2 SASEGT, per germline. CDR3 DNA sequence: TGTGCCAGCAGTGGTCAGCACAGGGGCGCCAACTATGGCTACACCTTC. This sequence encodes CASSGQHRGANYGYTF.

For the CDR3, the DNA is TGTGCCAGCAAGACAGGGGAGACTAATGAAAAACTGTTTTTT. Its translation: CASKTGETNEKLFF. The gene calls are TRBV2 and TRBJ1-4; 8 bases are shared with TRBD1. The V gene end was trimmed by 7 bases and the J gene end by 2 bases; junction bases not matched to a gene: 3. Germline V gene lookup returns CDR1 SNHLY and CDR2 FYNNEI. This CDR3 contains 14 residues.

The rearrangement joins TRBV20-1 to TRBJ2-1; tentatively, D is TRBD2 (5 bases). The CDR3 runs to 12 residues. Trimming left V 3 bases short and J 6 bases short, with 9 bases between. Germline lookup yields CDR1 DFQATT and CDR2 SNEGSKA (reference sequence). This CDR3 reads CSASWAGNEQFF. The CDR3 region has the DNA TGCAGTGCTAGTTGGGCGGGCAATGAGCAGTTCTTC.

The V and J genes are TRBV27 and TRBJ2-1; 11 bases match TRBD2. The V segment lost 6 bases and the J segment 3 bases; nucleotides outside the gene matches: 7. Germline-derived CDR1 and CDR2 are MNHEY and SMNVEV (reference sequence). This CDR3 region has 16 residues. The CDR3 DNA follows: TGTGCCAGCAGCGCGGGACTAGCGGAGAACTACAATGAGCAGTTCTTC. Its protein product is CASSAGLAENYNEQFF.

This chain uses TRBV28 with TRBJ1-4, with 7 bases aligning to TRBD1. V lost 6 bases to trimming and J lost 5 bases; unmatched junction nucleotides: 6. Germline CDR1 and CDR2: MDHEN and SYDVKM. CDR3 length: 14 residues. The CDR3 region is CASSLGQPNEKLFF. CDR3 sequence (DNA): TGTGCCAGCAGCCTGGGACAGCCGAATGAAAAACTGTTTTTT.

This chain uses TRBV5-1 with TRBJ2-3, with 8 bases lining up with TRBD1. Germline CDR1 reads SGHRS; CDR2 reads YFSETQ. The junction had 7 bases not matched to a gene; V was cut back by 4 bases and J by 6 bases. This CDR3 is 14 amino acids long. CDR3 coding DNA: TGCGCCAGCAGCCCTGGACAGGGTGGCGATACGCAGTATTTT. Translation gives CASSPGQGGDTQYF.